Listed below are T cell receptor beta chains from one sample, sequenced in a study of identical twins. TCRdb recomputed calls from the 5' RACE reads with MiXCR, one row per CDR3 protein. There are approximately 220,000 distinct CDR3 sequences in the sample; 6% to 9% occur only once, and approximately 2% lies in the top ten. In addition, the sample was reused for a study of yellow fever vaccine responses in identical twins.

The specimen was memory (CD45RO+) T cells sorted from blood. All receptors derive from a woman between 18 and 29 years old in good health. The CDR3 runs from the conserved cysteine through the conserved F or W. The D gene is left open where the match is weak. The size of a clone is reported for some rows only, either as once, few or many, or as a class for expanded clones.

>TRBD2|TRBV30|-|TRBJ2-3
TGTGCCTGGAAGCTCGGGACTAGCGGTTTCCAAACCCAGGATACGCAGTATTTT
CAWKLGTSGFQTQDTQYF
>TRBD2|TRBV7-3|many|TRBJ2-1
TGTGCCAGCAGCTTAATGGGGACTAGCGCCTACAATGAGCAGTTCTTC
CASSLMGTSAYNEQFF
>TRBD2|TRBV7-2|many|TRBJ2-1
TGTGCCAGCAGCCCTACTAGCGGGGGCTACAATGAGCAGTTCTTC
CASSPTSGGYNEQFF
>TRBD2|TRBV15|many|TRBJ2-7
TGTGCCACCAGCAGAGTACTAGCGGGGGTCTACGAGCAGTACTTC
CATSRVLAGVYEQYF
>TRBD1|TRBV7-9|-|TRBJ2-2
TGTGCCAGCAGCGTACCACCGGGACAGGGTTACACCGGGGAGCTGTTTTTT
CASSVPPGQGYTGELFF
>TRBD1|TRBV12-3/TRBV12-4|-|TRBJ2-5
TGTGCCAGCAGAACAGGGGAGTCGGAGACCCAGTACTTC
CASRTGESETQYF
>TRBD2|TRBV28|-|TRBJ2-1
TGTGCCAGCAGTTTTCTAGGGAAGCGGGAGCGGGGCTCCTACAATGAGCAGTTCTTC
CASSFLGKRERGSYNEQFF
>TRBD2|TRBV5-5|few|TRBJ2-1
TGTGCCAGCAGCTCGGAATTACTAGCGGGAGCCGGTGAGCAGTTCTTC
CASSSELLAGAGEQFF
>-|TRBV6-1|-|TRBJ2-3
TGTGCCAGCAGTAGGGTAGGGGGCACAGATACGCAGTATTTT
CASSRVGGTDTQYF
>-|TRBV20-1|many|TRBJ2-5
TGCAGTGCCCACCAAGAGACCCAGTACTTC
CSAHQETQYF
>TRBD1|TRBV25-1|-|TRBJ1-2
TGTGCCAGCAGTACACCACAGGGGGCTGGCTACACCTTC
CASSTPQGAGYTF
>-|TRBV20-1|many|TRBJ1-6
TGCGGGATCAGGGGCCCCGGCTCCTATAATTCACCCCTCCACTTT
CGIRGPGSYNSPLHF
>TRBD2|TRBV2|few|TRBJ2-7
TGTGCCAGCAGGAGCCGGGGGGCCTACGAGCAGTACTTC
CASRSRGAYEQYF
>TRBD2|TRBV6-2/TRBV6-3|few|TRBJ2-1
TGTGCCAGCAGTTACGGGGCGGGAGGGCCGAGGGGTGAGCAGTTCTTC
CASSYGAGGPRGEQFF
>-|TRBV7-2|many|TRBJ2-1
TGTGCCAGTAGATCTCAGAGGGACTACAATGAGCAGTTCTTC
CASRSQRDYNEQFF
>TRBD2|TRBV5-1|many|TRBJ2-2
TGCGCCAGCAGCATTGGGACTAGCCTGAACACCGGGGAGCTGTTTTTT
CASSIGTSLNTGELFF
>-|TRBV25-1|-|TRBJ2-5
TGTGCCAGCAGTGGGGCAGGGCAAGAGACCCAGTACTTC
CASSGAGQETQYF
>-|TRBV7-2|-|TRBJ2-6
TGTGCCAGCAGCCTTACAGTCAGGGCCAACGTCCTGACTTTC
CASSLTVRANVLTF
>-|TRBV7-6|-|TRBJ2-3
TGTGCCAGCAGCGACCTAGTGGCAGATACGCAGTATTTT
CASSDLVADTQYF
>-|TRBV5-5|-|TRBJ1-1
TGTGCCAGCAGCTCTCAGGGTTTGGCTTTCTTT
CASSSQGLAFF
>-|TRBV21-1|few|TRBJ2-7
TGTGCCAGCAGCAAAGGCGCTGAGGGTTGGTGGAAGTCCTACGAGCAGTACTTC
CASSKGAEGWWKSYEQYF
>-|TRBV7-2|many|TRBJ2-5
TGTGCCAGCAGCTTAGTGGGCAGGGCCGAAGAGACCCAGTACTTC
CASSLVGRAEETQYF
>TRBD2|TRBV5-1|once|TRBJ2-7
TGCGCCAGCAAGGTAGGGGAGCGGGGGGCCTACGAGCAGTACTTC
CASKVGERGAYEQYF
>-|TRBV4-2|many|TRBJ2-3
TGTGCCAGCAGCCAAGGGGGGTCAGATACGCAGTATTTT
CASSQGGSDTQYF
>TRBD1|TRBV20-1|-|TRBJ2-7
TGCAGTGCTAGAGGAAGAACAGGGGTTTTCAACGAGCAGTACTTC
CSARGRTGVFNEQYF
>-|TRBV6-2/TRBV6-3|few|TRBJ2-5
TGTGCCAGCAGCCTTAGTTCGACCCAAGAGACCCAGTACTTC
CASSLSSTQETQYF
>-|TRBV5-1|many|TRBJ2-7
TGCGCCAGCAGCCCTGGGGCAGGTATAATCTACGAGCAGTACTTC
CASSPGAGIIYEQYF
>-|TRBV6-2/TRBV6-3|few|TRBJ1-4
TGTGCCAGCATGTCCAATGAAAAACTGTTTTTT
CASMSNEKLFF
>-|TRBV7-9|few|TRBJ2-3
TGTGCCAGCAGCTTCATTCGGGCGGCTAGGGATACGCAGTATTTT
CASSFIRAARDTQYF
>TRBD1|TRBV6-2/TRBV6-3|few|TRBJ1-2
TGTGCCAGCAGCACCCTACAGGGGGCCTCCAGGGATGGCTACACCTTC
CASSTLQGASRDGYTF
>-|TRBV15|many|TRBJ2-1
TGTGCCACCAGCGGAGGACGGAGATACAATGAGCAGTTCTTC
CATSGGRRYNEQFF
>-|TRBV2|few|TRBJ1-2
TGTGCCAGCAGTGAAGATACGGGGGTGGAGGGCTACACCTTC
CASSEDTGVEGYTF
>-|TRBV20-1|few|TRBJ2-7
TGCACCATAGGGCGGGACGTAGGGGAGCAGTACTTC
CTIGRDVGEQYF
>-|TRBV12-3/TRBV12-4|many|TRBJ1-5
TGTGCCAGCAGTCGTACAGAGATCTCTAGCAATCAGCCCCAGCATTTT
CASSRTEISSNQPQHF
>TRBD2|TRBV6-2/TRBV6-3|few|TRBJ2-3
TGTGCCAGCAGTTACTCGAAGCGGGAGGCCCGGGATACGCAGTATTTT
CASSYSKREARDTQYF